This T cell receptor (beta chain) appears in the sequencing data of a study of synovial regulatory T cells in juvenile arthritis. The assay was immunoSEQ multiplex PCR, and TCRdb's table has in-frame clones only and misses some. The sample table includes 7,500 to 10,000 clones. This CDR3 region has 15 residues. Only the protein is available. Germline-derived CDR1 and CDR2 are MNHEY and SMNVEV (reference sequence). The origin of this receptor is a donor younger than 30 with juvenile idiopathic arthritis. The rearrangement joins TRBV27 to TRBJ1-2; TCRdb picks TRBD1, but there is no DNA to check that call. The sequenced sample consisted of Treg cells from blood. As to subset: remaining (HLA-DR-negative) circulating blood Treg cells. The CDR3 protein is CASSSIPRTGHGYTF.